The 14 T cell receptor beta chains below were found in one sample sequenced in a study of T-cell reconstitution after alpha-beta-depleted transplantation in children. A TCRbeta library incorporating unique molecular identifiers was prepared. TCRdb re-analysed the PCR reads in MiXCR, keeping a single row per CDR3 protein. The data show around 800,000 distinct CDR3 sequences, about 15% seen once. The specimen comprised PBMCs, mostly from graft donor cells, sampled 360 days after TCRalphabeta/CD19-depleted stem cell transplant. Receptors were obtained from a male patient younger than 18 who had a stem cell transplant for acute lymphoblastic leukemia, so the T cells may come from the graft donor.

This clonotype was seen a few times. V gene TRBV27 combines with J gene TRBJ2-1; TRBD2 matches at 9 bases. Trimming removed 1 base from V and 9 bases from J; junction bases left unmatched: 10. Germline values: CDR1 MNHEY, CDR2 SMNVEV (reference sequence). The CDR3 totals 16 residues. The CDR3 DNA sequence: TGTGCCAGCAGTTTATTCCCCTTAGCGGGAGTCGCTGAGCAGTTCTTC. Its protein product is CASSLFPLAGVAEQFF.

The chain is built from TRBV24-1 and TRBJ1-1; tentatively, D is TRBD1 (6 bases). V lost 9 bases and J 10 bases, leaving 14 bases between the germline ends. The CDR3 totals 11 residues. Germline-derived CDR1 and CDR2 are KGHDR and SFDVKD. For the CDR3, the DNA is TGTGCCACCTCTGCGGGGGGCAGAGCTTTCTTT. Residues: CATSAGGRAFF.

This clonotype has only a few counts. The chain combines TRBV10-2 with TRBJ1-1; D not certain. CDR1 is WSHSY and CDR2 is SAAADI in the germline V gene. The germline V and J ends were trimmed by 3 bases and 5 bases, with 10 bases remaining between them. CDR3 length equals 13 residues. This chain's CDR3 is CASSDDPGTEAFF. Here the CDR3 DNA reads TGCGCCAGCAGTGATGATCCGGGGACTGAAGCTTTCTTT.

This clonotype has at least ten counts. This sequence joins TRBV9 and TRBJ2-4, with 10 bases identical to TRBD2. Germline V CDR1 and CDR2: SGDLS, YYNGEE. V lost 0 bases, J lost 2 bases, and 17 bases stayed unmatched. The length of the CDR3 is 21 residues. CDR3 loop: CASSVGPASGREGLTKNIQYF. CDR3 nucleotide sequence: TGTGCCAGCAGCGTAGGACCGGCTAGCGGGAGAGAGGGGCTAACCAAAAACATTCAGTACTTC.

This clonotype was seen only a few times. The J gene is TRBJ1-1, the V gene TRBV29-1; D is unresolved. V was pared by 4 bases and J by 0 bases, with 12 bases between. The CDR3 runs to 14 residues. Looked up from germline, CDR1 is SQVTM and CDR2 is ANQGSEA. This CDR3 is CSVGVGPMNTEAFF. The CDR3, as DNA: TGCAGCGTTGGAGTGGGCCCCATGAACACTGAAGCTTTCTTT.

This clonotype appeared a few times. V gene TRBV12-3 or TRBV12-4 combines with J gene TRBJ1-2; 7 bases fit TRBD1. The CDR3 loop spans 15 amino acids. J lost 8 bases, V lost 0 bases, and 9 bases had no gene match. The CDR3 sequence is CASSLALEGARGYTF. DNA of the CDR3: TGTGCCAGCAGTTTAGCGCTCGAGGGGGCTCGAGGCTACACCTTC.

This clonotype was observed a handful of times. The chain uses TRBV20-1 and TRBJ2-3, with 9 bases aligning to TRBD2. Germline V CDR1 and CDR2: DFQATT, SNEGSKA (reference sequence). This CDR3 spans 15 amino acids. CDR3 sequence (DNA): TGCAGGATAGAGAAGCGGGAGGCGGGCACAGATACGCAGTATTTT. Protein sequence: CRIEKREAGTDTQYF.

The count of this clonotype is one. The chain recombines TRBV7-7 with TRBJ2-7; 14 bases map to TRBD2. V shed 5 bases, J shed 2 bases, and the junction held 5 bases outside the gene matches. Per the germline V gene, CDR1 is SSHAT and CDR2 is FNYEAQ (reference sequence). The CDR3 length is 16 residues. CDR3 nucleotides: TGTGCCAGCAGCGACGGACTAGCGGGGGGCCCCTACGAGCAGTACTTC. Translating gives CASSDGLAGGPYEQYF.

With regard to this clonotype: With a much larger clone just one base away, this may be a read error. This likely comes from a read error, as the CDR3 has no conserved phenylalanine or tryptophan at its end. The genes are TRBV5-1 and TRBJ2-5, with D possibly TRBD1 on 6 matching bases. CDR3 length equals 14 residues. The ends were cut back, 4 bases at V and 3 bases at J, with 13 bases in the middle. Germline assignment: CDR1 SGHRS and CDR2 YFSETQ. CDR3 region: CASSPSTGEETQYY. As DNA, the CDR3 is TGCGCCAGCAGCCCGTCGACAGGTGAAGAGACCCAGTACTAC.

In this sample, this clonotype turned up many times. CDR3 protein: CATRDLAGGMSAQYF. The CDR3 region has the DNA TGTGCCACCAGGGATTTAGCGGGAGGGATGTCGGCCCAGTACTTC. The V call is TRBV15, the J call TRBJ2-5, with 11 nucleotides matching TRBD2. The CDR3 has 15 residues. The J segment lost 9 bases and the V segment lost 6 bases, leaving 12 bases of the junction unmatched. The germline CDR1 and CDR2 sequences are LNHNV and YYDKDF (reference sequence).

Written as DNA, the CDR3 is TGCGCCAGCAGCCCCGTCGACTCTATCGGGACTAGGGGCAATGAGCAGTTCTTC. Protein sequence: CASSPVDSIGTRGNEQFF. The V gene is TRBV5-1, the J gene TRBJ2-1; 8 positions match TRBD2. This CDR3 has 18 amino acids. The germline gives CDR1 SGHRS, CDR2 YFSETQ. The trim removed 4 bases at V and 6 bases at J, leaving 18 bases unmatched.

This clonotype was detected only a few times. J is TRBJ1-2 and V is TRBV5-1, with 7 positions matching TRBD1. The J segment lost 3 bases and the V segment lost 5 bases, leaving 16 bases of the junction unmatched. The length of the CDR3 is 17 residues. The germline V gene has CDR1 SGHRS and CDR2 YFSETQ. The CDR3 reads CASRPPARRGMDYGYTF. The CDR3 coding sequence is TGCGCCAGCAGACCACCCGCCCGCAGGGGGATGGACTATGGCTACACCTTC. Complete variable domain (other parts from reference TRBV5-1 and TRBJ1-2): KAGVTQTPRYLIKTRGQQVTLSCSPISGHRSVSWYQQTPGQGLQFLFEYFSETQRNKGNFPGRFSGRQFSNSRSEMNVSTLELGDSALYLCASRPPARRGMDYGYTFGSGTRLTVV.

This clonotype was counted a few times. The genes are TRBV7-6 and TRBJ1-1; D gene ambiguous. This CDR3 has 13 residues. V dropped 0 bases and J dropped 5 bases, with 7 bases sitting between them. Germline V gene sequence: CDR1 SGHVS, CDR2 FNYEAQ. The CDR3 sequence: CASSLAEWTEAFF. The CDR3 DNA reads TGTGCCAGCAGCTTAGCCGAGTGGACTGAAGCTTTCTTT. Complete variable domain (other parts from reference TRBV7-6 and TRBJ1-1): GAGVSQSPRYKVTKRGQDVALRCDPISGHVSLYWYRQALGQGPEFLTYFNYEAQQDKSGLPNDRFSAERPEGSISTLTIQRTEQRDSAMYRCASSLAEWTEAFFGQGTRLTVV.

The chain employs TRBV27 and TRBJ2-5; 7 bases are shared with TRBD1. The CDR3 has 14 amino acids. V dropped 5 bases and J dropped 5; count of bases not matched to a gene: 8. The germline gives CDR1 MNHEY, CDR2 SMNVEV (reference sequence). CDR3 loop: CASSRQGIPETQYF. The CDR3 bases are TGTGCCAGCAGTCGACAGGGAATACCGGAGACCCAGTACTTC.